This T cell receptor (beta chain) was found in a study of blood T cell repertoires in COVID-19. Whole-study context: Samples representing acute and convalescent COVID-19 were sourced from the United States, Italy and Spain.

V was cut by 4 bases and J by 2 bases, with 14 bases left in between. CDR1 is MNHEY, CDR2 SMNVEV, per germline (reference sequence). This CDR3 contains 15 residues. Assay used: immunoSEQ multiplex PCR; TCRdb lists only in-frame clones, some missing. Counted here are about 200,000 clones, approximately 84% occurring once; the ten biggest clones make up around 5.2%. The clonotype originates from a woman over 75 with acute or convalescent COVID-19. The chain carries TRBV27 and TRBJ2-5; D is perhaps TRBD2 (5 bases). Input material: peripheral blood. Here the CDR3 reads CASSWDRRGQETQYF. The CDR3, as DNA: TGTGCCAGCAGTTGGGATCGACGAGGGCAAGAGACCCAGTACTTC.